This entry lists 9 T cell receptor beta chains sequenced from one sample in a study of OX40 agonist ivuxolimab in advanced cancers. Profiling relied on immunoSEQ multiplex PCR, and the TCRdb table lists in-frame clones only, not all of them. The table includes about 74,000 clones, less than 90% detected once. Sequencing was performed on CD4+ or CD8+ T cells sorted from blood, taken in a trial of the OX40 agonist ivuxolimab. These receptors came from an adult with an advanced solid tumor such as melanoma, head and neck, liver or kidney cancer.

This chain joins TRBV5-6 and TRBJ2-1; TRBD1 aligns across 10 bases. V lost 4 bases and J lost 6; bases outside the gene matches: 10. CDR3 length: 16 residues. Germline V gene lookup returns CDR1 SGHDT and CDR2 YYEEEE. For the CDR3, the DNA is TGTGCCAGCAGCCCCCGGGACAGGGGACGTTCCAATGAGCAGTTCTTC. Protein: CASSPRDRGRSNEQFF.

The chain employs TRBV10-1 and TRBJ1-1, with no clear D. Trimming stripped 2 bases from V and 0 bases from J, with 4 bases between. CDR3 size: 13 residues. From germline, CDR1 is WNHNN and CDR2 SYGVQD (reference sequence). The CDR3 protein is CASSETVNTEAFF. In DNA form, the CDR3 reads TGCGCCAGCAGTGAGACCGTGAACACTGAAGCTTTCTTT.

The chain employs TRBV5-4 and TRBJ1-1; 7 bases are shared with TRBD1. This CDR3 is 14 amino acids long. Trimming removed 3 bases from V and 3 bases from J; junction bases left unmatched: 5. Germline V gene data show CDR1 as SGHNT and CDR2 as YYREEE (reference sequence). The CDR3 sequence: CASSSGTAHTEAFF. CDR3 nucleotides: TGTGCCAGCAGCTCCGGGACAGCTCACACTGAAGCTTTCTTT.

The rearrangement joins TRBV19 to TRBJ1-2, with TRBD1 matching 9 bases. CDR1 and CDR2 (germline): LNHDA, SQIVND (reference sequence). This CDR3 region has 15 residues. With V trimmed by 7 bases and J by 7 bases, 13 bases remained unmatched. CDR3 coding DNA: TGTGCCAGTACCCTGGGACAGGGTGTTGATTTTGGCTACACCTTC. Protein: CASTLGQGVDFGYTF.

This sequence joins TRBV11-3 and TRBJ2-3, with TRBD2 matching 9 bases. The CDR3 is made up of 15 amino acids. The V gene end was trimmed by 5 bases and the J gene end by 4 bases; junction bases not matched to a gene: 7. Per the germline V gene, CDR1 is SGHNT and CDR2 is YENEEA. The CDR3 spells CASSRGTSRADTQYF. The CDR3 nucleotides read TGTGCCAGCAGCCGCGGGACTAGCCGGGCAGATACGCAGTATTTT.

The chain recombines TRBV20-1 with TRBJ2-3, with D unclear. The CDR3 has 11 amino acids. V shed 6 bases and J shed 4 bases, with 8 bases lying between them. Germline assignment: CDR1 DFQATT and CDR2 SNEGSKA (reference sequence). CDR3 protein: CSAKKADTQYF. CDR3 coding DNA: TGCAGTGCAAAGAAGGCAGATACGCAGTATTTT.

The CDR3 sequence is CASSHHRRSSGIQETQYF. Written as DNA, the CDR3 is TGTGCCAGCAGCCATCACCGTAGGAGTAGCGGGATCCAAGAGACCCAGTACTTC. The chain carries TRBV7-6 and TRBJ2-5; 8 bases match TRBD2. The CDR3 covers 18 residues. With V trimmed by 5 bases and J by 1 base, 15 bases remained unmatched. Per the germline V gene, CDR1 is SGHVS and CDR2 is FNYEAQ. The whole variable domain, remainder taken from reference TRBV7-6 and TRBJ2-5, is GAGVSQSPRYKVTKRGQDVALRCDPISGHVSLYWYRQALGQGPEFLTYFNYEAQQDKSGLPNDRFSAERPEGSISTLTIQRTEQRDSAMYRCASSHHRRSSGIQETQYFGPGTRLLVL.

The chain links TRBV7-3 to TRBJ2-1; D may be TRBD1 or TRBD2 (5 bases each). CDR3 size: 14 residues. Trimming left V 5 bases short and J 4 bases short, with 12 bases between. CDR1 SGHTA and CDR2 FQGTGA come from the germline V gene. CDR3 DNA: TGTGCCAGCAGCCTTAGGGACGGGTACAATGAGCAGTTCTTC. Translation gives CASSLRDGYNEQFF.

The chain has TRBV6-1 and TRBJ2-1; D remains ambiguous. The CDR3 extends over 13 amino acids. V was pared by 7 bases and J by 5 bases, with 12 bases between. CDR1 is MNHNS and CDR2 is SASEGT in the germline V gene. This CDR3 reads CASIPGLNNEQFF. CDR3 sequence (DNA): TGTGCCAGCATTCCCGGATTGAACAATGAGCAGTTCTTC.